Listed below are T cell receptor beta chains from one sample, sequenced in a study of OX40 agonist ivuxolimab in advanced cancers. The method was immunoSEQ multiplex PCR; TCRdb's version includes in-frame clones alone and lacks a portion of them. The sample lists approximately 86,000 clones, 92% occurring once. The sample was CD4+ or CD8+ T cells sorted from blood, taken in a trial of the OX40 agonist ivuxolimab. The receptor source for this set is an adult with an advanced solid tumor such as melanoma, head and neck, liver or kidney cancer. CDR3s include the opening cysteine and the closing phenylalanine or tryptophan. D genes are given only for firm matches. Size is omitted from some rows. Given values are once, few, many or a class for expanded clones.

cdr3_length j_call clone_size v_call d_call cdr3_nt cdr3_aa
14 TRBJ2-1 once TRBV5-4 TRBD2 TGTGCCAGCAGCTTGGCCGGGAGGATGAATGAGCAGTTCTTC CASSLAGRMNEQFF
10 TRBJ2-4 . TRBV5-1 . TGCGCCAGCAGCTTTTTCGAGGGCGACTTC CASSFFEGDF
14 TRBJ2-7 . TRBV5-1 . TGCGCCAGCAGCGGAACCGCGGGGAGATACGAGCAGTACTTC CASSGTAGRYEQYF
15 TRBJ1-6 . TRBV4-2 TRBD1 TGTGCCAGCAGCCAAGGCCCGGGACAGGGATCTGCCGTCCACTTT CASSQGPGQGSAVHF
16 TRBJ2-6 once TRBV27 . TGTGCCAGCAGTTTTGGGAGTTCCTCTGGGGCCAACGTCCTGACTTTC CASSFGSSSGANVLTF
15 TRBJ1-4 . TRBV6-1 . TGTGCCAGCAGTGAGGCCCGCGCAACTAATGAAAAACTGTTTTTT CASSEARATNEKLFF
15 TRBJ2-7 . TRBV5-4 TRBD2 TGTGCCAGCAGCTTGGGACTAGCGGGGATCTACGAGCAGTACTTC CASSLGLAGIYEQYF
14 TRBJ2-5 . TRBV28 . TGTGCCAGCAGTTTGGAGTTTAGGGAAGAGACCCAGTACTTC CASSLEFREETQYF
15 TRBJ2-3 . TRBV5-4 . TGTGCCAGCAGCCTATGGACGGGGCACACAGATACGCAGTATTTT CASSLWTGHTDTQYF
15 TRBJ2-3 . TRBV19 . TGTGCCAGTAGTATAGGGCCTACTAGCACAGATACGCAGTATTTT CASSIGPTSTDTQYF
15 TRBJ1-2 . TRBV6-5 . TGTGCCAGCAAAGAGGGAGGGCCGATATTCTATGGCTACACCTTC CASKEGGPIFYGYTF
14 TRBJ1-1 . TRBV7-9 . TGTGCCAGCAGCTTGGACAGTCGGGGTGGTGAAGCTTTCTTT CASSLDSRGGEAFF
15 TRBJ2-7 once TRBV27 TRBD2 TGTGCCAGCAGTTTTGGGCTAGCGGGAGCAAGCGAGCAGTACTTC CASSFGLAGASEQYF
14 TRBJ2-5 . TRBV6-5 . TGTGCCAGCAGTGCCACTAGGAGAGGGGAGACCCAGTACTTC CASSATRRGETQYF
11 TRBJ2-3 . TRBV27 . TGTGCCAGCAGTTTAGCGGGTACGCAGTATTTT CASSLAGTQYF
14 TRBJ2-7 . TRBV5-5 . TGTGCCAGCAGCTTACGTTCAGACAGCTACGAGCAGTACTTC CASSLRSDSYEQYF
14 TRBJ1-1 . TRBV6-6 TRBD1 TGTGCCAGCAGCCCCGGGACAGGAAACACTGAAGCTTTCTTT CASSPGTGNTEAFF
15 TRBJ2-5 . TRBV7-2 TRBD1 TGTGCCAGCAGGCCGGGACAGGGGGCATGGGAGACCCAGTACTTC CASRPGQGAWETQYF
16 TRBJ2-5 . TRBV7-9 TRBD1 TGTGCCAGCAGCTCCGAAAGTGGGACAGGGAAAGAGACCCAGTACTTC CASSSESGTGKETQYF
14 TRBJ2-3 . TRBV29-1 . TGCAGCGGCCGCCGGGGCCCAATCACAGATACGCAGTATTTT CSGRRGPITDTQYF
15 TRBJ2-3 . TRBV28 . TGTGCCAGCAGCCGAAGAGGGAGAGGAACAGATACGCAGTATTTT CASSRRGRGTDTQYF
15 TRBJ2-2 . TRBV5-1 . TGCGCCAGCAGCTTATCAGGGGTGGGCACCGGGGAGCTGTTTTTT CASSLSGVGTGELFF
12 TRBJ1-2 few TRBV5-4 . TGTGCCAGCAGCTCGGAGGCTTATGGCTACACCTTC CASSSEAYGYTF
14 TRBJ2-7 . TRBV7-9 . TGTGCCAGCAGCTTAGACAGGGACCACTACGAGCAGTACTTC CASSLDRDHYEQYF
11 TRBJ2-1 once TRBV5-1 . TGCGCCAGCAGCTTGGAAAATGAGCAGTTCTTC CASSLENEQFF
16 TRBJ2-7 . TRBV7-2 TRBD1 TGTGCCAGCAGCTTTACAGGGGGCGCAAGTACATACGAGCAGTACTTC CASSFTGGASTYEQYF
15 TRBJ1-2 few TRBV18 TRBD1 TGTGCCAGCTCACCCCCGGGACAGGGGACCTATGGCTACACCTTC CASSPPGQGTYGYTF
16 TRBJ1-5 . TRBV28 TRBD1 TGTGCCAGCAGCATACTTCGACAGGGTAGGATCCAGCCCCAGCATTTT CASSILRQGRIQPQHF
14 TRBJ2-1 . TRBV5-4 TRBD1 TGTGCCAGCAGTAATGACAGGGGGCTCAATGAGCAGTTCTTC CASSNDRGLNEQFF
15 TRBJ2-2 . TRBV5-1 TRBD2 TGCGCCAGCAGCTCGGGACTATCCAACACCGGGGAGCTGTTTTTT CASSSGLSNTGELFF
16 TRBJ2-7 . TRBV4-2 TRBD2 TGTGCCAGCAGCCAAGACGGGCTAGCGGGAGTTTACGAGCAGTACTTC CASSQDGLAGVYEQYF
17 TRBJ2-1 . TRBV28 TRBD2 TGTGCCAGCAGTTTCCCCTCTACTAGCGGGAGCTACAATGAGCAGTTCTTC CASSFPSTSGSYNEQFF
13 TRBJ2-1 . TRBV7-8 . TGTGCCAGCAGCGGCTTAATGGGGAATGAGCAGTTCTTC CASSGLMGNEQFF
14 TRBJ2-7 . TRBV6-5 TRBD1 TGTGCCAGCAGTTACGGGACAGGGGGGTACGAGCAGTACTTC CASSYGTGGYEQYF
14 TRBJ1-2 . TRBV7-7 . TGTGCTAGCAGCTACCCCACAGGGACCTATGGCTACACCTTC CASSYPTGTYGYTF
15 TRBJ2-5 . TRBV19 . TGTGCCAGTAACCGAGGAAAAGCCCCGACGGAGACCCAGTACTTC CASNRGKAPTETQYF
16 TRBJ2-4 . TRBV28 . TGTGCCAGCAGTCCCTTCTTGGGACTCCGAAAAAACATTCAGTACTTC CASSPFLGLRKNIQYF
17 TRBJ2-5 . TRBV5-1 TRBD1 TGCGCCAGCAGCTTGGTGGGACAGGGCCTTTCGGCAGAGACCCAGTACTTC CASSLVGQGLSAETQYF
14 TRBJ2-3 . TRBV19 TRBD2 TGTGCCAGTAGCCAGCGGGAGAAATCAGATACGCAGTATTTT CASSQREKSDTQYF
16 TRBJ2-1 few TRBV4-1 . TGCGCCAGCAGCCAAGAGGGAACTGGTCTAGATAATGAGCAGTTCTTC CASSQEGTGLDNEQFF
13 TRBJ1-5 few TRBV27 . TGTGCCAGCAGTTTAAGGGGGGGACTGCCCCAGCATTTT CASSLRGGLPQHF
14 TRBJ2-5 . TRBV5-1 TRBD2 TGCGCCAGCAGCATAGCTGGCGGGAGGGACGACCAGTACTTC CASSIAGGRDDQYF
14 TRBJ1-1 . TRBV10-3 TRBD1 TGTGCCATCAGCGACAGGGTCCGGAACACTGAAGCTTTCTTT CAISDRVRNTEAFF
15 TRBJ1-1 . TRBV6-5 . TGTGCCAGCAGTTACAACACAGTAAGGAACACTGAAGCTTTCTTT CASSYNTVRNTEAFF
13 TRBJ2-3 . TRBV5-4 TRBD1 TGTGCCAGCAGCTTGGAGCGGACAGGGACGCAGTATTTT CASSLERTGTQYF